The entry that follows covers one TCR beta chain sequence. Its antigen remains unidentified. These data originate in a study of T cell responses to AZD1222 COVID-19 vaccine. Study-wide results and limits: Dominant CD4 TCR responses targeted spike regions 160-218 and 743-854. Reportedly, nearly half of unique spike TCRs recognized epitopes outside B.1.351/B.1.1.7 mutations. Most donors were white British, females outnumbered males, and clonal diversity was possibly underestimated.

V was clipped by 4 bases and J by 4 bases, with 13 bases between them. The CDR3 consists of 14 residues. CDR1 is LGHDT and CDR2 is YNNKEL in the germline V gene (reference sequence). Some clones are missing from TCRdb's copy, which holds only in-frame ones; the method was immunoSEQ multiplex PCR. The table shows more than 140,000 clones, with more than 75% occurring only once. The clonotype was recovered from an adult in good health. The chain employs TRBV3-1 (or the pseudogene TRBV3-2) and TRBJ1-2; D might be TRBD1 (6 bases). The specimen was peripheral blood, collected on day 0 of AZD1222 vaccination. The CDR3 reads CASSPSGGPYGYTF. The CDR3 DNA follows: TGTGCCAGCAGCCCGTCCGGGGGGCCCTATGGCTACACCTTC.